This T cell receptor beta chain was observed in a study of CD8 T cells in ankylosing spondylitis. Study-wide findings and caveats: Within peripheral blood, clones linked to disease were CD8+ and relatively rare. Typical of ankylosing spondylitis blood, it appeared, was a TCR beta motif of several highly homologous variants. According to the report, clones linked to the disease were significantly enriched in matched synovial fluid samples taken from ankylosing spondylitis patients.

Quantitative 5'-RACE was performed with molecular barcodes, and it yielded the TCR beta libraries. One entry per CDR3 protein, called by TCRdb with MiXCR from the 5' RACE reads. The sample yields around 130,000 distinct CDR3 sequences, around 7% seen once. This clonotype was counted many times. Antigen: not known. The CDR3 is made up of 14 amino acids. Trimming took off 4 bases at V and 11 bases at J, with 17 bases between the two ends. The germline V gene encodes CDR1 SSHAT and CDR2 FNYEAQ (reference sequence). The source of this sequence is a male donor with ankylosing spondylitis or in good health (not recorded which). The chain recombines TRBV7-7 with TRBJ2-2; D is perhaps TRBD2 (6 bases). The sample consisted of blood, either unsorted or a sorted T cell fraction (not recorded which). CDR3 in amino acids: CASSSGLSTVELFF. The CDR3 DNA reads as TGTGCCAGCAGCTCGGGACTTTCTACGGTAGAGCTGTTTTTT.